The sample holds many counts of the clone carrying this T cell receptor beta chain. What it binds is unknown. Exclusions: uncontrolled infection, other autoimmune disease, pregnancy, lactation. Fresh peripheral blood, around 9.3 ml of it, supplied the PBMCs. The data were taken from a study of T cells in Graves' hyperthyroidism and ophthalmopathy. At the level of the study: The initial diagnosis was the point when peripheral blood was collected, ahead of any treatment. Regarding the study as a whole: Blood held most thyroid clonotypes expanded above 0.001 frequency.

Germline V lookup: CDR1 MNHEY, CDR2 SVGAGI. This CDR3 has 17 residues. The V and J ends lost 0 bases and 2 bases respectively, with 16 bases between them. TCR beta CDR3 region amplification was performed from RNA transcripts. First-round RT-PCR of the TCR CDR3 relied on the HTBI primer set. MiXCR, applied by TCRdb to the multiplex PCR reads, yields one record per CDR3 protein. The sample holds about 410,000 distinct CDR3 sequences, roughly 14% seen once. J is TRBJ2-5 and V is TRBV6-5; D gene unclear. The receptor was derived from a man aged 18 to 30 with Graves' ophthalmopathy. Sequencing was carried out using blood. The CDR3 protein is CASSYSSPSDRQETQYF. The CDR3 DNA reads TGTGCCAGCAGTTACTCGTCTCCGAGCGACCGACAAGAGACCCAGTACTTC.